This passage covers 28 T cell receptor beta chains from one sample sequenced in a study of shared clonotypes between healthy human individuals. Repertoires were generated with immunoSEQ multiplex PCR, while TCRdb's copy carries only in-frame clones and drops some. Of more than 2,000,000 clones listed, approximately 90% were seen once; the top ten hold 0.14%. The sequencing input was naive CD4+ T cells sorted from blood. The subset: CD45RA+ positively selected. The receptors originated from a man between 18 and 29 years old in good health.

The chain joins TRBV19 to TRBJ2-6, with D unclear. Trimming left V 2 bases short and J 2 bases short, with 4 bases between. This CDR3 region has 14 residues. Germline loops: CDR1 LNHDA, CDR2 SQIVND (reference sequence). The DNA of the CDR3 is TGTGCCAGTAGTATACAGGCTGGGGCCAACGTCCTGACTTTC. Encoded protein: CASSIQAGANVLTF.

This clone appeared a single time. The rearrangement links TRBV5-4 to TRBJ2-5; D ambiguous. Germline V gene sequence: CDR1 SGHNT, CDR2 YYREEE (reference sequence). V shed 0 bases and J shed 5 bases, with 11 bases lying between them. The CDR3 runs to 14 residues. In nucleotides, the CDR3 is TGTGCCAGCAGCTTGGGTCTACGCTGGGAGACCCAGTACTTC. This gives the protein CASSLGLRWETQYF.

This clone was observed a single time. In the same sample, other DNA sequences code for this CDR3. The chain employs TRBV5-1 and TRBJ1-6, with a weak D call TRBD1 (6 bases). CDR3 length: 15 amino acids. CDR1 and CDR2 from the germline V gene are SGHRS and YFSETQ. V dropped 0 bases and J dropped 8 bases, with 12 bases sitting between them. CDR3 nucleotides: TGCGCCAGCAGCTTGGATCGGGGGGCACATTCACCCCTCCACTTT. Protein product: CASSLDRGAHSPLHF.

The V and J genes are TRBV28 and TRBJ1-5; D is unresolved. Germline V gene lookup returns CDR1 MDHEN and CDR2 SYDVKM. The CDR3 is 12 amino acids. The V end lost 7 bases, the J end lost 4 bases, and 8 bases lay between the germline ends. DNA for the CDR3: TGTGCCAGCATTGAGGGTAATCAGCCCCAGCATTTT. Protein sequence: CASIEGNQPQHF.

The chain joins TRBV7-9 to TRBJ2-1, with TRBD2 identical over 9 bases. Trimming cost V 5 bases and J 7 bases; bases outside gene matches: 9. Germline CDR1 SEHNR, CDR2 FQNEAQ (reference sequence). The CDR3 sequence is 15 residues long. The CDR3 coding sequence is TGTGCCAGCAGCCCACGGGCGGGAGGGCCAAATGAGCAGTTCTTC. The encoded protein is CASSPRAGGPNEQFF.

The chain combines TRBV10-3 with TRBJ2-1; TRBD2 aligns across 10 bases. The CDR3 sequence is 13 residues long. The junction had 5 bases not matched to a gene; V was cut back by 3 bases and J by 12 bases. CDR1 ENHRY and CDR2 SYGVKD come from the germline V gene. CDR3 DNA sequence: TGTGCCATCAGTGATGGTAGCGGGGGGTCGCAGTTCTTC. Translation: CAISDGSGGSQFF.

This clone is a singleton in its sample. V and J are TRBV30 and TRBJ1-1, with D possibly TRBD1 on 5 matching bases. The germline gives CDR1 GTSNPN, CDR2 SVGIG (reference sequence). V lost 5 bases to trimming and J lost 1 base, with 11 bases between them. CDR3 length: 13 amino acids. The CDR3 loop is CAWATGANTEAFF. The CDR3 bases are TGTGCCTGGGCTACAGGAGCGAACACTGAAGCTTTCTTT.

This rearrangement joins TRBV16 to TRBJ2-7; 10 nucleotides agree with TRBD1. Trimming took 3 bases from V and 7 from J; bases not matched to a gene: 9. The germline CDR1 and CDR2 sequences are KGHSY and FQNENV. The CDR3 runs to 15 residues. The CDR3 loop is CASSHSGQGRGEQYF. The CDR3 DNA reads as TGTGCCAGCAGCCACTCGGGACAGGGGAGGGGAGAGCAGTACTTC. Full variable domain (missing parts from reference TRBV16 and TRBJ2-7): GEEVAQTPKHLVRGEGQKAKLYCAPIKGHSYVFWYQQVLKNEFKFLISFQNENVFDETGMPKERFSAKCLPNSPCSLEIQATKLEDSAVYFCASSHSGQGRGEQYFGPGTRLTVT.

The chain recombines TRBV4-1 with TRBJ1-4; D is unclear. Trimming cost V 6 bases and J 5 bases, with 4 bases left between them. CDR3 size: 11 residues. CDR1 and CDR2 (germline): MGHRA, YSYEKL. The CDR3 region has the DNA TGCGCCAGCAGTGGGAATGAAAAACTGTTTTTT. This codes for CASSGNEKLFF.

V is TRBV11-2 and J is TRBJ2-3, with D hard to call. The germline V and J ends were trimmed by 2 bases and 2 bases, with 11 bases remaining between them. The CDR3 extends over 15 amino acids. In germline, CDR1 is SGHAT, CDR2 FQNNGV. In DNA form, the CDR3 reads TGTGCCAGCAGCTTAAACGGTCGAAACACAGATACGCAGTATTTT. This encodes CASSLNGRNTDTQYF.

The V gene is TRBV18, the J gene TRBJ2-7; 9 bases align to TRBD2. Germline V gives CDR1 KGHSH, CDR2 LQKENI. CDR3 length: 15 amino acids. V lost 4 bases, J lost 4 bases, and 8 bases stayed unmatched. CDR3 sequence: CASSLGTSPQYEQYF. For the CDR3, the DNA is TGTGCCAGCTCACTCGGGACTAGCCCACAGTACGAGCAGTACTTC.

The rearrangement uses TRBV2 and TRBJ2-2; D call uncertain. The V end was cut by 7 bases, the J end by 1 base, with 7 bases between. The CDR3 covers 13 residues. CDR1 is SNHLY and CDR2 is FYNNEI in the germline V gene. CDR3 sequence (DNA): TGTGCCAGCATGCAGGAGAACACCGGGGAGCTGTTTTTT. Protein sequence: CASMQENTGELFF.

With regard to this clone: Other nucleotide sequences from this sample produce the same CDR3. This chain uses TRBV18 with TRBJ2-7, with D uncertain. Germline-derived CDR1 and CDR2 are KGHSH and LQKENI. The CDR3 is 14 residues long. The V end lost 0 bases, the J end lost 4 bases, and 10 bases lay between the germline ends. CDR3 region: CASSPPEGPYEQYF. The CDR3 nucleotides read TGTGCCAGCTCACCACCCGAAGGGCCGTACGAGCAGTACTTC.

This chain joins TRBV7-2 and TRBJ2-4; D remains unclear. Germline V gene lookup returns CDR1 SGHTA and CDR2 FQGNSA. Trimming shortened V by 5 bases and J by 7 bases, and 18 bases separated the two germline ends. CDR3 length: 15 amino acids. This CDR3 reads CASSAGLALTNIQYF. DNA of the CDR3: TGTGCCAGCAGCGCCGGTTTGGCATTAACCAACATTCAGTACTTC.

This clone has a single count. This chain links TRBV2 with TRBJ1-1, with TRBD1 identical over 8 bases. The length of the CDR3 is 14 residues. V lost 4 bases to trimming and J lost 4 bases; unmatched junction nucleotides: 5. Germline V gene data show CDR1 as SNHLY and CDR2 as FYNNEI. For the CDR3, the DNA is TGTGCCAGCAGTGGCAGGGGGCGAGGCACTGAAGCTTTCTTT. Its translation is CASSGRGRGTEAFF.

The chain couples TRBV7-6 to TRBJ1-6, with D unresolved. The germline V and J ends were trimmed by 1 base and 7 bases, with 8 bases remaining between them. This CDR3 contains 14 residues. Germline loops: CDR1 SGHVS, CDR2 FNYEAQ. In DNA, the CDR3 is TGTGCCAGCAGCTTAGACGGACTGAATTCACCCCTCCACTTT. It is translated as CASSLDGLNSPLHF.

This clone was counted once. The chain employs TRBV2 and TRBJ1-2; D remains unclear. V was pared by 2 bases and J by 2 bases, with 9 bases between. The CDR3 length is 14 residues. Germline V gives CDR1 SNHLY, CDR2 FYNNEI. In nucleotides, the CDR3 is TGTGCCAGCAGTGAATCACAGAGAAACTATGGCTACACCTTC. This translates into CASSESQRNYGYTF.

This clone was seen once. This chain links TRBV19 with TRBJ1-5; a possible D gene is TRBD1 (6 bases). The CDR3 has 17 amino acids. Looked up from germline, CDR1 is LNHDA and CDR2 is SQIVND (reference sequence). The ends were cut back, 5 bases at V and 4 bases at J, with 21 bases in the middle. CDR3 nucleotides: TGTGCCAGTAGTCCCTCCGGGCGGGGGGCCGGGAATCAGCCCCAGCATTTT. It codes for CASSPSGRGAGNQPQHF.

This chain links TRBV2 with TRBJ2-3; 8 bases agree with TRBD2. Germline V gives CDR1 SNHLY, CDR2 FYNNEI. The CDR3 is made up of 12 amino acids. The J segment lost 11 bases and the V segment lost 2 bases, leaving 3 bases of the junction unmatched. The CDR3 loop reads CASSENAGGQYF. CDR3 in DNA: TGTGCCAGCAGTGAAAATGCGGGGGGGCAGTATTTT.

The genes are TRBV25-1 and TRBJ1-1, with D perhaps matching TRBD1 (6 bases). Trimming removed 5 bases from V and 0 bases from J, with 13 bases in between. The germline V gene encodes CDR1 MGHDK and CDR2 SYGVNS. The CDR3 length is 15 residues. This CDR3 is CASSSYGTLNTEAFF. CDR3 coding DNA: TGTGCCAGCAGTAGTTACGGGACACTGAACACTGAAGCTTTCTTT.

The chain employs TRBV9 and TRBJ2-1; 7 nucleotides line up with TRBD2. CDR1 and CDR2 (germline): SGDLS, YYNGEE. The length of the CDR3 is 16 residues. The trim removed 3 bases at V and 3 bases at J, leaving 9 bases unmatched. CDR3: CASSATREWGYNEQFF. The CDR3 coding sequence is TGTGCCAGCAGCGCCACGCGGGAGTGGGGCTACAATGAGCAGTTCTTC.

The chain joins TRBV4-2 to TRBJ1-3; D unresolved. CDR1 and CDR2 (germline): LGHNA, YNFKEQ. This CDR3 has 16 amino acids. Trimming shortened V by 0 bases and J by 2 bases, and 11 bases separated the two germline ends. The CDR3 DNA reads TGTGCCAGCAGCCAAGATTCTGGGCAGACTGGAAACACCATATATTTT. Protein product: CASSQDSGQTGNTIYF.

The chain recombines TRBV2 with TRBJ2-5; TRBD1 aligns across 7 bases. The germline gives CDR1 SNHLY, CDR2 FYNNEI. The CDR3 consists of 14 residues. After removal of 8 bases from V and 10 bases from J, the junction contained 16 bases not matched to a gene. CDR3 nucleotides: TGTGCCAGCGGAGGACAGGCCGAGTTTTTGGGCCAGTACTTC. Translating it yields CASGGQAEFLGQYF.

V gene TRBV10-2 combines with J gene TRBJ1-1; a possible D gene is TRBD1 (5 bases). Trimming took 3 bases from V and 0 from J, leaving 14 bases between them. The CDR3 has 16 amino acids. Per germline, CDR1 WSHSY and CDR2 SAAADI. The CDR3 loop reads CASSDWAGRMNTEAFF. CDR3 bases: TGCGCCAGCAGTGATTGGGCAGGGAGAATGAACACTGAAGCTTTCTTT.

The chain is built from TRBV5-4 and TRBJ2-7, with D possibly TRBD2 on 7 matching bases. The germline gives CDR1 SGHNT, CDR2 YYREEE (reference sequence). This CDR3 has 16 residues. V lost 4 bases to trimming and J lost 1 base, with 18 bases between them. The CDR3 loop reads CASSRGLRGVSYEQYF. The CDR3, as DNA: TGTGCCAGCAGCCGGGGGCTACGGGGGGTGTCCTACGAGCAGTACTTC.

Details on this clone: The same CDR3 can be traced to other DNA sequences in this sample. V gene TRBV6-1 combines with J gene TRBJ1-5, with TRBD1 identical over 8 bases. V gave up 6 bases and J gave up 3 bases; unmatched junction bases: 1. CDR3 length equals 13 residues. Germline V gene data show CDR1 as MNHNS and CDR2 as SASEGT. DNA of the CDR3: TGTGCCAGCAGGGACAGGGACAATCAGCCCCAGCATTTT. Its translation is CASRDRDNQPQHF.

V and J are TRBV11-2 and TRBJ2-3, with a weak D call TRBD2 (6 bases). This CDR3 is 17 amino acids long. V gave up 1 base and J gave up 0 bases, with 14 bases separating them. The germline CDR1 and CDR2 sequences are SGHAT and FQNNGV. The CDR3 DNA reads as TGTGCCAGCAGCTTAGGTCGGCTAGCGATTAGCACAGATACGCAGTATTTT. It yields the protein CASSLGRLAISTDTQYF.

This clone appeared a few times. This rearrangement joins TRBV4-1 to TRBJ1-5; 7 nucleotides match TRBD1. Unmatched junction bases numbered 5, after V lost 3 bases and J lost 3 bases. Germline V gene lookup returns CDR1 MGHRA and CDR2 YSYEKL. The CDR3 is made up of 15 amino acids. The CDR3 nucleotides read TGCGCCAGCAGCCACCCGGGACAGCACAATCAGCCCCAGCATTTT. Amino acids: CASSHPGQHNQPQHF.